This paragraph reports one T cell receptor beta chain. These data are taken from a study of blood T cell repertoires in COVID-19. About the study: Samples of COVID-19 (acute and convalescent) were obtained from the United States, Italy and Spain. T cells, B-cell-depleted T cells, or PBMCs supplied cDNA or gDNA.

The authors' processing: Reference gene primer amplification in the assay estimated nucleated cell counts. TCRdb's table, derived via immunoSEQ multiplex PCR, lists solely in-frame clones and lacks some. Clone size and V and J calls were adopted from that table, with D and trimming inferred from the DNA. The sample includes about 59,000 clones, around 73% of them seen just once. The sequence was collected from a man older than 75 with acute or convalescent COVID-19. Specimen: peripheral blood.

The CDR3 sequence is CASTPPSPGELFF. The CDR3 DNA is TGTGCCAGCACCCCTCCCTCCCCCGGGGAGCTGTTTTTT. This sequence joins TRBV12-3 or TRBV12-4 and TRBJ2-2; D uncertain. This CDR3 has 13 residues. The V end lost 7 bases, the J end lost 6 bases, and 12 bases lay between the germline ends.